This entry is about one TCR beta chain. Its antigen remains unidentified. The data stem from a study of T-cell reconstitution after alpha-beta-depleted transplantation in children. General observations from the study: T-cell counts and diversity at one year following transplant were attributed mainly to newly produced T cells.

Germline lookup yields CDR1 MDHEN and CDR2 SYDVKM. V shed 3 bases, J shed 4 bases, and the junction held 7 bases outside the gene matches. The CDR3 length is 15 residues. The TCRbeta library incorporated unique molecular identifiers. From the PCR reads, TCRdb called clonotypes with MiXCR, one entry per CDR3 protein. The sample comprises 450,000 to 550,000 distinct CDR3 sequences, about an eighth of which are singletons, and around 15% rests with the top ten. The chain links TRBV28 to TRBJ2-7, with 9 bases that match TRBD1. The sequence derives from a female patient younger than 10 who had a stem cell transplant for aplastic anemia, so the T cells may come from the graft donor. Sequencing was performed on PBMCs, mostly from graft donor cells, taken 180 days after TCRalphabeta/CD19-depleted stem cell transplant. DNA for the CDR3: TGTGCCAGCAGTTTTGCCGGGACAGGGACATACGAGCAGTACTTC. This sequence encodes CASSFAGTGTYEQYF.